Below, one T cell receptor (beta chain) is given with its context. What it recognizes is unknown. The length of the CDR3 is 16 residues. Germline CDR1 and CDR2: SGHNT and YYREEE (reference sequence). This record comes from a study of monozygotic twins with inflammatory bowel disease. Study-wide results and limits: Telling apart the different T cell subtypes was not possible.

Samples each yielded cDNA through eight separate reactions. TCRdb reanalyzed the 5' RACE reads, giving one entry per CDR3 protein sequence and no DNA. The specimen's table records about 160,000 distinct CDR3 sequences. J is TRBJ2-1 and V is TRBV5-4; the D gene TCRdb calls, TRBD2, cannot be checked with no DNA. The sample was blood. This sequence originates from a human donor with ulcerative colitis or Crohn's disease, or a healthy co-twin of an affected twin (not recorded which). The CDR3 sequence is CASSRPSSEPYNEQFF.